Below, 26 T cell receptor beta chains from the same sample are listed, as sequenced in a study of blood T cells in healthy people across ages (dated by TCRdb to between 2015 and 2016). The library relied on 5' RACE. The sequencer listed for this sample is Illumina HiSeq 2500. A second PCR of about 7 to 12 cycles was run with a J-beta primer mix and a sample-barcoded 5' primer. In-frame beta chains were kept once TCRdb had trimmed the public reads at Q25 with fastp and called clones with MiXCR. Every entry covers one CDR3 protein and lists the most common genes and DNA from its rows. In this sample the table shows more than 500,000 distinct CDR3 sequences, roughly 28% of which occur a single time. The top ten hold about a fifth of the sample. What was sequenced was blood. The receptors were gathered from a woman in her seventies in good health.

This clonotype was detected only a few times. The chain recombines TRBV21-1 with TRBJ2-1; the table calls TRBD2, which could not be checked here. TRBV21-1 is designated a pseudogene. CDR3 length equals 17 residues. CDR3: CASSKVKGAGGEDEQFF. The CDR3 DNA follows: TGTGCCAGCAGCAAAGTAAAAGGAGCGGGGGGGGAGGATGAGCAGTTCTTC.

The chain employs TRBV29-1 and TRBJ2-1; 7 bases match TRBD1. Matching the DNA end better, TRBJ2-7 makes the J call doubtful. The CDR3 sequence is 13 residues long. Germline V gene lookup returns CDR1 SQVTM and CDR2 ANQGSEA. CDR3 loop: CSVEGDSTYEQYF. The CDR3 DNA follows: TGCAGCGTTGAAGGGGACAGTACCTACGAGCAGTACTTC.

The chain is built from TRBV20-1 and TRBJ1-4; D is uncertain. Germline CDR1 reads DFQATT; CDR2 reads SNEGSKA (reference sequence). V lost 6 bases, J lost 2 bases, and 13 bases lay in between. The CDR3 spans 14 residues. The DNA for the CDR3 is TGCAGTGCCCTATCCCTGGGGACTAATGAAAAACTGTTTTTT. Translating gives CSALSLGTNEKLFF.

The rearrangement joins TRBV20-1 to TRBJ2-5; D not certain. The tail of the sequence fits TRBJ2-1 better, so the J call may be wrong. This CDR3 is 14 amino acids long. CDR1 is DFQATT and CDR2 is SNEGSKA in the germline V gene (reference sequence). The CDR3 is CSARDQLGFDEQFF. CDR3 in DNA: TGCAGTGCTAGAGATCAGCTGGGGTTCGATGAGCAGTTCTTC.

A few counts support this clonotype. V gene TRBV10-3 combines with J gene TRBJ2-2; possibly TRBD1 for D (5 bases). V shed 8 bases and J shed 3 bases, with 7 bases lying between them. CDR1 and CDR2 (germline): ENHRY, SYGVKD. This CDR3 is built from 12 residues. The CDR3, as DNA: TGTGCCATCCGACAGTACACCGGGGAGCTGTTTTTT. Its protein is CAIRQYTGELFF.

This clonotype turned up a few times. V usage is TRBV20-1 and J usage is TRBJ1-2, with D perhaps TRBD1 (5 bases). Germline V CDR1 and CDR2: DFQATT, SNEGSKA (reference sequence). The CDR3 is 16 amino acids. V was pared by 4 bases and J by 0 bases, with 18 bases between. The DNA of the CDR3 is TGCAGTGCTACCGGGGGGGTGGGGGTAACTAACTATGGCTACACCTTC. Translation: CSATGGVGVTNYGYTF.

This clonotype was counted only a few times. The chain combines TRBV9 with TRBJ2-3; D tentatively fits TRBD1 or TRBD2 (6 bases each). This CDR3 has 14 residues. V was pared by 3 bases and J by 4 bases, with 12 bases between. Germline CDR1 reads SGDLS; CDR2 reads YYNGEE. CDR3 region: CASSAPGGADTQYF. The CDR3 DNA is TGTGCCAGCAGCGCGCCCGGGGGCGCAGATACGCAGTATTTT.

The chain recombines TRBV7-2 with TRBJ1-5; D is undetermined. CDR1 and CDR2 from the germline V gene are SGHTA and FQGNSA. The CDR3 is 14 residues long. V lost 0 bases and J lost 4, with 7 bases in between. The CDR3: CASSLAGNNQPQHF. CDR3 nucleotides: TGTGCCAGCAGCTTAGCAGGGAATAATCAGCCCCAGCATTTT. Variable domain in full (rest from reference TRBV7-2 and TRBJ1-5): GAGVSQSPSNKVTEKGKDVELRCDPISGHTALYWYRQSLGQGLEFLIYFQGNSAPDKSGLPSDRFSAERTGGSVSTLTIQRTQQEDSAVYLCASSLAGNNQPQHFGDGTRLSIL.

Worth noting for this clonotype: The junction and the germline gene differ at one end; a read error may be behind it. The chain employs TRBV7-2 and TRBJ2-7; 15 nucleotides align to TRBD2. This CDR3 has 15 residues. Germline CDR1 reads SGHTA; CDR2 reads FQGNSA. The CDR3 DNA sequence: TGTGCCGGCAGCCGGACTAGCGGGGGGGCCTACGAGCAGTACTTC. Translation: CAGSRTSGGAYEQYF.

This clonotype was seen only a few times. This sequence joins TRBV6-5 and TRBJ1-1, with a possible D match to TRBD1 (6 bases). Trimming shortened V by 6 bases and J by 0 bases, and 11 bases separated the two germline ends. This CDR3 region has 14 residues. Germline CDR1 is MNHEY and CDR2 is SVGAGI. The DNA of the CDR3 is TGTGCCAGCAGCCAGGACAGCATGAACACTGAAGCTTTCTTT. Its translation: CASSQDSMNTEAFF.

V gene TRBV29-1 combines with J gene TRBJ2-6; a weak D match, TRBD1 (5 bases). V lost 1 base, J lost 6 bases, and 13 bases lay in between. CDR1 and CDR2 (germline): SQVTM, ANQGSEA. The CDR3 contains 15 residues. CDR3 nucleotides: TGCAGCGTTGAAGTCCAGGGCATCGAGGCCAACGTCCTGACTTTC. Amino acid sequence: CSVEVQGIEANVLTF. Looking up the rest from reference TRBV29-1 and TRBJ2-6 gives the full variable domain: SAVISQKPSRDICQRGTSLTIQCQVDSQVTMMFWYRQQPGQSLTLIATANQGSEATYESGFVIDKFPISRPNLTFSTLTVSNMSPEDSSIYLCSVEVQGIEANVLTFGAGSRLTVL.

A remark on this clonotype: An end of the junction differs from the germline gene, which may be a read error. The genes are TRBV3-1 and TRBJ1-1; TRBD1 might be the D (5 bases). The CDR3 spans 14 residues. The germline CDR1 and CDR2 sequences are LGHDT and YNNKEL (reference sequence). Written as DNA, the CDR3 is TGTGCCAGCAACCAAGTTCCTTCAGGGACTGAAGCTTTCTTT. Amino acid sequence: CASNQVPSGTEAFF.

This clonotype was detected a few times. This chain connects TRBV5-1 to TRBJ2-4; 8 nucleotides align to TRBD2. Germline CDR1 reads SGHRS; CDR2 reads YFSETQ. The CDR3 is 14 residues long. The V segment lost 4 bases and the J segment 6 bases; nucleotides outside the gene matches: 6. The CDR3 nucleotides are TGCGCCAGCAGCACAACTAGCGGCGGAAACATTCAGTACTTC. This gives the protein CASSTTSGGNIQYF. The full variable domain, with the rest looked up from reference TRBV5-1 and TRBJ2-4, is KAGVTQTPRYLIKTRGQQVTLSCSPISGHRSVSWYQQTPGQGLQFLFEYFSETQRNKGNFPGRFSGRQFSNSRSEMNVSTLELGDSALYLCASSTTSGGNIQYFGAGTRLSVL.

This clonotype was counted only a few times. The V and J genes are TRBV6-2 or TRBV6-3 and TRBJ2-1; 11 bases fit TRBD2. The CDR3 has 14 residues. Trimming removed 8 bases from V and 7 bases from J; junction bases left unmatched: 7. CDR1 is MNHEY and CDR2 is SVGEGT in the germline V gene. Here the CDR3 reads CASELGLAVNEQFF. The CDR3 nucleotides read TGTGCCAGCGAATTGGGACTAGCGGTGAATGAGCAGTTCTTC.

The chain joins TRBV6-2 or TRBV6-3 to TRBJ1-2; D remains ambiguous. Per germline, CDR1 MNHEY and CDR2 SVGEGT. V was cut by 6 bases and J by 8 bases, with 16 bases left in between. The CDR3 has 13 amino acids. CDR3 sequence reads: CASREKSLRGYTF. The CDR3, as DNA: TGTGCCAGCAGAGAGAAGTCGTTAAGAGGCTACACCTTC.

The chain combines TRBV25-1 with TRBJ2-3, with D unclear. V was clipped by 3 bases and J by 3 bases, with 16 bases between them. The germline V gene has CDR1 MGHDK and CDR2 SYGVNS. The CDR3 sequence is 16 residues long. In DNA form, the CDR3 reads TGTGCCAGCAGTGATGATCCGGGCCCAAGTACAGATACGCAGTATTTT. Translation: CASSDDPGPSTDTQYF.

V and J are TRBV20-1 and TRBJ2-5; 8 bases are a match to TRBD1. CDR1 is DFQATT, CDR2 SNEGSKA, per germline (reference sequence). The CDR3 covers 14 residues. The CDR3 nucleotides read TGCGGAACTAGCAGGGGGCCATCTCAAGAGACCCAGTACTTC. It encodes CGTSRGPSQETQYF.

The V and J genes are TRBV29-1 and TRBJ2-7; weak D call: TRBD2 (5 bases). Per the germline V gene, CDR1 is SQVTM and CDR2 is ANQGSEA. V was cut by 1 base and J by 3 bases, with 7 bases left in between. This CDR3 contains 12 residues. The CDR3 region has the DNA TGCAGCGTTGAAGTAGGAGGCTACGAGCAGTACTTC. Translated: CSVEVGGYEQYF.

The chain couples TRBV5-1 to TRBJ2-4; tentative D call: TRBD1 (6 bases). This CDR3 comprises 15 residues. In germline, CDR1 is SGHRS, CDR2 YFSETQ. V lost 4 bases and J lost 0, with 11 bases in between. The CDR3: CASSNGQIAKNIQYF. The CDR3 DNA follows: TGCGCCAGCAGCAACGGACAGATAGCCAAAAACATTCAGTACTTC. The variable domain in full, completed from reference TRBV5-1 and TRBJ2-4, reads KAGVTQTPRYLIKTRGQQVTLSCSPISGHRSVSWYQQTPGQGLQFLFEYFSETQRNKGNFPGRFSGRQFSNSRSEMNVSTLELGDSALYLCASSNGQIAKNIQYFGAGTRLSVL.

The chain joins TRBV4-3 to TRBJ2-7, with no clear D. The CDR3 loop spans 14 amino acids. V gave up 0 bases and J gave up 6 bases, with 12 bases separating them. Germline CDR1 and CDR2: LGHNA and YSLEER. CDR3 nucleotides: TGCGCCAGCAGCCAAGATCTGACCACCGGCGAGCAGTACTTC. Its protein product is CASSQDLTTGEQYF.

This sequence joins TRBV20-1 and TRBJ2-5; D is possibly TRBD2 (5 bases). Trimming shortened V by 1 base and J by 0 bases, and 12 bases separated the two germline ends. The CDR3 is made up of 15 amino acids. Germline loops: CDR1 DFQATT, CDR2 SNEGSKA (reference sequence). The CDR3 nucleotides are TGCAGTGCTAGAGGGCGGCTGGACTACCAAGAGACCCAGTACTTC. Residues: CSARGRLDYQETQYF.

The table lists this clonotype with a few counts. The V and J genes are TRBV7-2 and TRBJ2-7; D possibly uses TRBD1 or TRBD2 (5 bases each). V shed 1 base and J shed 4 bases, with 11 bases lying between them. Germline assignment: CDR1 SGHTA and CDR2 FQGNSA. This CDR3 is built from 14 residues. CDR3 sequence reads: CASSLVGAVYEQYF. The CDR3 nucleotides read TGTGCCAGCAGCTTAGTCGGGGCTGTATACGAGCAGTACTTC.

The chain combines TRBV20-1 with TRBJ2-1, with 9 bases fitting TRBD2. V shed 6 bases and J 0 bases; nucleotides not matched to a gene: 9. This CDR3 is 16 amino acids long. Per the germline V gene, CDR1 is DFQATT and CDR2 is SNEGSKA (reference sequence). In nucleotides, the CDR3 is TGCAGTGCCCATAAGACTAGCGGTAGCTCCTACAATGAGCAGTTCTTC. Amino acids: CSAHKTSGSSYNEQFF.

The chain employs TRBV2 and TRBJ2-5; D may be TRBD2 (7 bases). The assigned J gene may be wrong: the sequence end matches TRBJ2-1 better. This CDR3 is 16 amino acids long. Germline values: CDR1 SNHLY, CDR2 FYNNEI. The CDR3 is CASSELAGALSVEQFF. CDR3 coding DNA: TGTGCCAGCAGTGAATTGGCGGGGGCCTTATCGGTTGAGCAGTTCTTC.

This chain links TRBV7-2 with TRBJ2-1, with 13 bases that match TRBD2. CDR1 SGHTA and CDR2 FQGNSA come from the germline V gene. Trimming at V came to 2 bases and at J to 12 bases, leaving 7 bases not matched to a gene. The CDR3 runs to 15 residues. CDR3 protein: CASSLTGTSGVWQFF. In DNA form, the CDR3 reads TGTGCCAGCAGCTTAACTGGGACTAGCGGGGTGTGGCAGTTCTTC.

This clonotype has just a few counts. This chain uses TRBV7-2 with TRBJ2-3; 7 bases align to TRBD2. The germline CDR1 and CDR2 sequences are SGHTA and FQGNSA. V shed 2 bases and J 2 bases; nucleotides not matched to a gene: 7. The CDR3 loop spans 16 amino acids. The DNA of the CDR3 is TGTGCCAGCAGCTTATGGGCTAGCGGATTCACAGATACGCAGTATTTT. The encoded protein is CASSLWASGFTDTQYF.